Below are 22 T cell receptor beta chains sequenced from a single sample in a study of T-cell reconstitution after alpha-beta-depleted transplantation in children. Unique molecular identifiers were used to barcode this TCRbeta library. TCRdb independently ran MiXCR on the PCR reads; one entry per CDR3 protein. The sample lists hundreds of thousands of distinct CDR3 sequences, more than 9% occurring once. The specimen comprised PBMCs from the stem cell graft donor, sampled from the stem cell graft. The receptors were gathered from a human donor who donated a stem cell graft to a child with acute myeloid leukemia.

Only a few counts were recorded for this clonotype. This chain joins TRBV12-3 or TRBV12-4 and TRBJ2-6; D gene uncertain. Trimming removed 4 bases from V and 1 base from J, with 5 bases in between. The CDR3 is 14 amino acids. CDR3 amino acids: CASSSGSGANVLTF. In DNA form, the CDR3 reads TGTGCCAGCAGTTCCGGGTCTGGGGCCAACGTCCTGACTTTC.

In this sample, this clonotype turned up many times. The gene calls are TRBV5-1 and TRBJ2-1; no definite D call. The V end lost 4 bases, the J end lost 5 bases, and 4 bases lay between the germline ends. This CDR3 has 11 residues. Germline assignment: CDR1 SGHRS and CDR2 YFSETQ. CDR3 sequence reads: CASSTHNEQFF. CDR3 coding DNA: TGCGCCAGCAGCACGCACAATGAGCAGTTCTTC.

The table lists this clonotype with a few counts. The CDR3 spells CASSLGLANQPQHF. In DNA form, the CDR3 reads TGCGCCAGCAGCTTGGGTCTAGCTAATCAGCCCCAGCATTTT. The chain is built from TRBV5-1 and TRBJ1-5; D not certain. V was cut by 0 bases and J by 4 bases, with 8 bases left in between. CDR1 and CDR2 (germline): SGHRS, YFSETQ. The CDR3 is 14 amino acids.

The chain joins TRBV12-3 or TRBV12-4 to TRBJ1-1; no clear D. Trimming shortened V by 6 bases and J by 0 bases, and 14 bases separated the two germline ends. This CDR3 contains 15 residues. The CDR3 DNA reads TGTGCCAGCAGACCTAGTTTAGGTTTGAACACTGAAGCTTTCTTT. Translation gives CASRPSLGLNTEAFF.

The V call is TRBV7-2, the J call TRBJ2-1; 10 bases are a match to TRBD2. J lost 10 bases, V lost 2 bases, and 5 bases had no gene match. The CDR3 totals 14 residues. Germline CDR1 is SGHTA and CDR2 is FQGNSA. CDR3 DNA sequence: TGTGCCAGCAGCTTACTAGCGGGAGTTCGGGAGCAGTTCTTC. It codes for CASSLLAGVREQFF.

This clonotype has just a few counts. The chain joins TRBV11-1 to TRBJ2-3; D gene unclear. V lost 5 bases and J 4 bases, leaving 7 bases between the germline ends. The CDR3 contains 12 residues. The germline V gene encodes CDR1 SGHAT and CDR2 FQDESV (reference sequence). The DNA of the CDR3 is TGTGCCAGCAGCCCTGGGTCAGATACGCAGTATTTT. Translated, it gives CASSPGSDTQYF. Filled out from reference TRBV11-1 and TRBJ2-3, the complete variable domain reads EAEVAQSPRYKITEKSQAVAFWCDPISGHATLYWYRQILGQGPELLVQFQDESVVDDSQLPKDRFSAERLKGVDSTLKIQPAELGDSAMYLCASSPGSDTQYFGPGTRLTVL.

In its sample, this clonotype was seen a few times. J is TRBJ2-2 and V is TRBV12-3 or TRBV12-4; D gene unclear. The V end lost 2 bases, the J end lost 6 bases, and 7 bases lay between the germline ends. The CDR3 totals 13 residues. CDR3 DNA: TGTGCCAGCAGTTTAATAGGATCCGGGGAGCTGTTTTTT. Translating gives CASSLIGSGELFF.

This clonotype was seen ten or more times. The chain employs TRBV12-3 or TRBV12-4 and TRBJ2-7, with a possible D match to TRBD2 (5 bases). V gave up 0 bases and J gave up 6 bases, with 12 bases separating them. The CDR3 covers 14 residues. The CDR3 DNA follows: TGTGCCAGCAGTTTAGCGGGAGAAAAACGCGAGCAGTACTTC. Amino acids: CASSLAGEKREQYF.

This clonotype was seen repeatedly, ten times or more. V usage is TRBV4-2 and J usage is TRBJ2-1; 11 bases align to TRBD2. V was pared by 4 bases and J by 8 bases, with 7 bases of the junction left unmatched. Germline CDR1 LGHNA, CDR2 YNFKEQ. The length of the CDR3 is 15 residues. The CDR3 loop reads CASSRTLAGDDEQFF. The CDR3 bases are TGTGCCAGCAGCCGAACACTAGCGGGAGACGATGAGCAGTTCTTC.

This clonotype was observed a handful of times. The CDR3 region is CASSRDLAGAFDEQFF. CDR3 nucleotides: TGCGCCAGCAGCCGGGACCTAGCGGGAGCCTTCGATGAGCAGTTCTTC. This chain links TRBV5-1 with TRBJ2-1, with TRBD2 matching 10 bases. The V gene's germline CDR1 is SGHRS and CDR2 YFSETQ. The CDR3 length is 16 residues. Trimming took 4 bases from V and 8 from J; bases not matched to a gene: 12.

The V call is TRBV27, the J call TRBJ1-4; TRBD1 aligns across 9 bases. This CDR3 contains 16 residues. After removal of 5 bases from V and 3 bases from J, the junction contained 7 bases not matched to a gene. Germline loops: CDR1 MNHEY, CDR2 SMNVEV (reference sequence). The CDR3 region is CASSPRTGVSNEKLFF. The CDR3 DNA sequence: TGTGCCAGCAGTCCCAGGACAGGGGTCTCTAATGAAAAACTGTTTTTT.

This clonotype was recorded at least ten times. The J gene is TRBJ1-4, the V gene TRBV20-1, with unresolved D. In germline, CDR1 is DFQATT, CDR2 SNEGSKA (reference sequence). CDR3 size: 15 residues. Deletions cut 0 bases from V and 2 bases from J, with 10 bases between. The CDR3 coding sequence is TGCAGTGCTAGAGATGGACGGCACACTAATGAAAAACTGTTTTTT. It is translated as CSARDGRHTNEKLFF.

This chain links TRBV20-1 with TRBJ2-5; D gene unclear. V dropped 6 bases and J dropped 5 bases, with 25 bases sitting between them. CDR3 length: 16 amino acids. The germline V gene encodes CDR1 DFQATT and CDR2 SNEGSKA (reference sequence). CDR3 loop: CSADLRRLTSRETQYF. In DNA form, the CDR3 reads TGCAGTGCAGATCTCCGGCGACTCACCTCGAGGGAGACCCAGTACTTC.

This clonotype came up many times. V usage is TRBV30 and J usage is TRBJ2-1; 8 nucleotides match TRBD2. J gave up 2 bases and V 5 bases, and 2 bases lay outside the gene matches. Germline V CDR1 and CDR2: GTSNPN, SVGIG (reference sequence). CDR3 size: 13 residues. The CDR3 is CAWAGGAYNEQFF. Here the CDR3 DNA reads TGTGCCTGGGCGGGAGGCGCCTACAATGAGCAGTTCTTC.

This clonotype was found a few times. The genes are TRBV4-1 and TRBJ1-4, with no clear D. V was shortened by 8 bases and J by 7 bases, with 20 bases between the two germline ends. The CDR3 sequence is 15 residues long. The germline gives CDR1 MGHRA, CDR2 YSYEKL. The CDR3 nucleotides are TGCGCCAGCGGTGGGTTCATGGGAGTCACTGAAAAACTGTTTTTT. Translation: CASGGFMGVTEKLFF.

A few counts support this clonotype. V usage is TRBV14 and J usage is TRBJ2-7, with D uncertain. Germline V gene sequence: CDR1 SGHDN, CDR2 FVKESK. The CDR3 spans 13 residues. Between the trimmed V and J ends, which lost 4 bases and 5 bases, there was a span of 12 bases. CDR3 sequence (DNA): TGTGCCAGCAGCCCAAGATACCACGACGAGCAGTACTTC. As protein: CASSPRYHDEQYF. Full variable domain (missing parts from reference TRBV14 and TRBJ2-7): EAGVTQFPSHSVIEKGQTVTLRCDPISGHDNLYWYRRVMGKEIKFLLHFVKESKQDESGMPNNRFLAERTGGTYSTLKVQPAELEDSGVYFCASSPRYHDEQYFGPGTRLTVT.

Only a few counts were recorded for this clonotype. CDR3 loop: CSAREWPVNLGEQYF. As DNA, the CDR3 is TGCAGTGCTAGAGAATGGCCCGTTAACCTAGGGGAGCAGTACTTC. V gene TRBV20-1 combines with J gene TRBJ2-7; no reliable D call. CDR1 DFQATT and CDR2 SNEGSKA come from the germline V gene (reference sequence). The CDR3 is made up of 15 amino acids. Trimming stripped 0 bases from V and 7 bases from J, with 19 bases between.

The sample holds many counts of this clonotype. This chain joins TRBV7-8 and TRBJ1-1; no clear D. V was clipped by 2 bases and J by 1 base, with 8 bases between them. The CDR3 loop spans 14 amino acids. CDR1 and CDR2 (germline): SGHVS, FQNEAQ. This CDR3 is CASSLREENTEAFF. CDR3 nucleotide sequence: TGTGCCAGCAGCTTAAGGGAAGAGAACACTGAAGCTTTCTTT.

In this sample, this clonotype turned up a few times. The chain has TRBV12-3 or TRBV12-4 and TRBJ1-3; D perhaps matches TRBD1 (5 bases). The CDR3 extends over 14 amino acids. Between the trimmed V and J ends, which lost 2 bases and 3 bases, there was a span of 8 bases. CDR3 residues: CASSLRGDGNTIYF. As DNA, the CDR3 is TGTGCCAGCAGTTTAAGGGGCGATGGAAACACCATATATTTT.

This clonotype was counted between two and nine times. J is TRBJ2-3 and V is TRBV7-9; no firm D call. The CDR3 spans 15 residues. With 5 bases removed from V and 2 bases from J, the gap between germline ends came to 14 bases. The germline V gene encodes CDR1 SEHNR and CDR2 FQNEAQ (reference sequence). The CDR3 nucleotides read TGTGCCAGCAGCCCGGGCCTCTTTGACACAGATACGCAGTATTTT. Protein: CASSPGLFDTDTQYF.

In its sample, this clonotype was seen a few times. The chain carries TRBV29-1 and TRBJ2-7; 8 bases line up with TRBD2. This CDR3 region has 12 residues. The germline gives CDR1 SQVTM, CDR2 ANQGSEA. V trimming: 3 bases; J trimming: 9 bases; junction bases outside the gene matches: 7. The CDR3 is CSVDSGEDGQYF. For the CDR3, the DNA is TGCAGCGTTGATAGCGGGGAAGATGGGCAGTACTTC.

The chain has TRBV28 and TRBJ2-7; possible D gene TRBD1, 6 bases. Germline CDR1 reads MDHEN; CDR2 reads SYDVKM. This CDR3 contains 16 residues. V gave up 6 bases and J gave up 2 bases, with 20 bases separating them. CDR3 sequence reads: CASSAQSRDTAYEQYF. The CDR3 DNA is TGTGCCAGCAGCGCCCAATCCCGGGACACAGCCTACGAGCAGTACTTC.